Listed below are T cell receptor beta chains from one sample, sequenced in a study of read filtering for tumor transcriptome and immune sequencing. TCRdb fed the reads into MiXCR, producing one record per CDR3 protein. The sample comprises around 130,000 distinct CDR3 sequences, less than 15% of which are singletons, and 7% to 9% rests with the top ten. What was sequenced was a population of CD138-negative cells sorted from bone marrow. The receptors were gathered from a donor aged 40 or over with multiple myeloma. CDR3s include the opening cysteine and the closing phenylalanine or tryptophan. Some rows mark clone size as missing; the rest say once, few, many or name a class of expanded clone.

cdr3_length v_call clone_size cdr3_aa
14 TRBV4-1 many CASSQGGGVYEQYF
17 TRBV21-1 . CASVGTSGRRYTGELFF
16 TRBV27 few CASSPTSGSPLVTQYF
12 TRBV5-1 many CASSLPGNEQYF
12 TRBV2 few CASSDSYTEAFF
13 TRBV19 . CASSNGRGRGYTF
15 TRBV18 many CASSPGGSGMYEQYF
17 TRBV12-5 many CASGMEILTVAPYEQYF
12 TRBV6-2/TRBV6-3 many CASSYVSYEQYF
15 TRBV19 many CASSFGTGFNNEQFF
14 TRBV5-1 many CASSAGQATDTQYF
15 TRBV5-1 many CASSYGTSGRIEQFF
13 TRBV29-1 few CSVEDRGSLRAFF
15 TRBV29-1 many CSVLTSGSFTDTQYF
15 TRBV5-4 . CASRPLAGEPNEQFF
15 TRBV3-1 . CASSQDRGDQETQYF
12 TRBV29-1 many CSVRTGGTEAFF
14 TRBV7-9 . CASSFERTYNEQFF
12 TRBV7-3 many CASSPTGDEQFF
12 TRBV12-3/TRBV12-4 many CASSFTGYEQFF
16 TRBV12-3/TRBV12-4 few CASSSPIGQGQETQYF
16 TRBV20-1 many CSAENFGTSGSGEQFF
16 TRBV19 many CASSIITSGSGNEQFF
15 TRBV11-2 . CASSLDLPRGDTQYF
13 TRBV29-1 many CSVGKLGDSWTFF
14 TRBV19 many CASSQLAGGGELFF
17 TRBV7-9 many CASSLRGLDRANYGYTF
20 TRBV5-1 many CASSLPADRDRSSGTGELFF
14 TRBV12-3/TRBV12-4 many CASTRGQFQETQYF
12 TRBV7-9 . CASRDGREAQYF
15 TRBV4-1 many CASSSMGLAKNIQYF
15 TRBV25-1 . CASSELTSGQETQYF
18 TRBV15 many CATSNRLAGAGNTGELFF
14 TRBV6-5 many CAIGGGRAGGELFF
15 TRBV7-9 many CASSWGLVNTGELFF
13 TRBV30 many CAWSVLSSYEQYF
15 TRBV10-3 few CAISGSGTGAYEQYF
16 TRBV7-2 many CASSDRGGRAYNEQFF
11 TRBV6-2/TRBV6-3 many CASSSQRSQFF
16 TRBV10-3 . CAITPSEGSSYNEQFF
15 TRBV15 many CATSREEGVRPEQFF
12 TRBV12-3/TRBV12-4 many CASNQHGKGAFF
12 TRBV14 many CASSQSALWKFF
13 TRBV13 many CASSPVGGTEAFF
13 TRBV7-3 many CASSLTLHTEAFF
15 TRBV29-1 . CSVGGVGTSTGELFF
14 TRBV9 many CASSGQGTYNEQFF
15 TRBV9 many CASSSSLTGNTEAFF
16 TRBV9 many CASNGGGLAGYNEQFF
14 TRBV12-3/TRBV12-4 many CASSLPVGSDEQFF
13 TRBV3-1 many CASSQDSGGEQYF
14 TRBV5-1 many CASSLEGMNTEAFF
18 TRBV27 many CASSFSPPGLYSNQPQHF
13 TRBV12-3/TRBV12-4 few CASTPDGYNEQFF
15 TRBV7-9 . CASSSLRGGGTEAFF
15 TRBV5-4 . CASHQFAGGEDTQYF
16 TRBV21-1 few CASSKARDRVNDEQYF
15 TRBV6-1 . CASSVDGYSNQPQHF